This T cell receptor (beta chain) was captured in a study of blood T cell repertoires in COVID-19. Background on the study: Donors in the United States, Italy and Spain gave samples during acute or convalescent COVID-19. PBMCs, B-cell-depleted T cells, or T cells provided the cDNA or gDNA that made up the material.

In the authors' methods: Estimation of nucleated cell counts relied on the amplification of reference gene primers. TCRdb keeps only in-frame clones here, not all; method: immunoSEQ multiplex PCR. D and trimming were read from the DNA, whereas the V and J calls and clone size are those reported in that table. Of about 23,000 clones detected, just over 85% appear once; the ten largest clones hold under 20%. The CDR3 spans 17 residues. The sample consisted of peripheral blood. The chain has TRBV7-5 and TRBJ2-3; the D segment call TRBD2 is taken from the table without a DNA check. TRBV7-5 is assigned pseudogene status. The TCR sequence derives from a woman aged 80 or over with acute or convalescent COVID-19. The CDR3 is CVRSSGGGDNRTDTQYF. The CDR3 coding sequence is TGTGTCAGAAGCTCGGGGGGCGGTGACAACCGCACAGATACGCAGTATTTT.